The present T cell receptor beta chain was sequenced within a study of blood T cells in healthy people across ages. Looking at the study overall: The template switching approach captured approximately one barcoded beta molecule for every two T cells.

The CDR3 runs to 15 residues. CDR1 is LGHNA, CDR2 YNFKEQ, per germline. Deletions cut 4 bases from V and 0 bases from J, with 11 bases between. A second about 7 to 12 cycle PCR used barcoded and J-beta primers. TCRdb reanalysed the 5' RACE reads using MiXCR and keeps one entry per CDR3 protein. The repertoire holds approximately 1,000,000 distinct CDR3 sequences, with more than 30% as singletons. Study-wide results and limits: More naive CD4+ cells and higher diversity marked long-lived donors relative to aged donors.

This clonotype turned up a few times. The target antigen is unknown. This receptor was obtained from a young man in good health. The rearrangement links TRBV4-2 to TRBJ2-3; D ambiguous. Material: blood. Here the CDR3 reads CASSPDQDSTDTQYF. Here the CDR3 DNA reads TGTGCCAGCAGCCCGGACCAGGATAGCACAGATACGCAGTATTTT.